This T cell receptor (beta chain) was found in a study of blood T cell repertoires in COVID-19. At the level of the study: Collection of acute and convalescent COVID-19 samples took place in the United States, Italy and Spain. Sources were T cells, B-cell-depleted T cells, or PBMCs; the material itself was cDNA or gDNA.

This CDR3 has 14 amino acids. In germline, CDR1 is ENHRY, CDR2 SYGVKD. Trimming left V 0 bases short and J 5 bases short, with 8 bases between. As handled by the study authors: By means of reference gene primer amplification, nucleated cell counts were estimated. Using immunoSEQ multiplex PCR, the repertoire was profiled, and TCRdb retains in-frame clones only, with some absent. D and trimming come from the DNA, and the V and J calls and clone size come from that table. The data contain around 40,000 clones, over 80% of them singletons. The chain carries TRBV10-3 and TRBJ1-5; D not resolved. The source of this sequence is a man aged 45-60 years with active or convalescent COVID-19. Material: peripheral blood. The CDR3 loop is CAISESRVDQPQHF. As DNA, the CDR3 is TGTGCCATCAGTGAGTCCCGAGTCGATCAGCCCCAGCATTTT.